The 16 T cell receptor beta chains given below trace back to one sample, sequenced in a study of post-analysis software for immune sequencing data. Sequencing libraries made from TCR beta cDNA carried unique molecular identifiers. In TCRdb, the PCR reads were re-called with MiXCR into one record per CDR3 protein. The sample shows 170,000 or so distinct CDR3 sequences, 30% of them seen only once. Their recognized antigens are unknown. Study-wide results and limits: Higher frequency in patients than in controls was seen for a handful of TRBV segments, with TRBV5-6, TRBV5-1 and TRBV20-1 among them.

Input material: blood. The receptors here all came from a girl under 18 with multiple sclerosis.

Details on this clonotype: This may stem from a read error, because a much larger clone lies one nucleotide away. This chain uses TRBV5-1 with TRBJ2-1; no definite D call. CDR3 length: 13 amino acids. In germline, CDR1 is SGHRS, CDR2 YFSETQ. The CDR3 spells CANSFRTDNEQFF. In DNA form, the CDR3 reads TGCGCCAACAGCTTCCGGACGGACAATGAGCAGTTCTTC. Filled out from reference TRBV5-1 and TRBJ2-1, the complete variable domain reads KAGVTQTPRYLIKTRGQQVTLSCSPISGHRSVSWYQQTPGQGLQFLFEYFSETQRNKGNFPGRFSGRQFSNSRSEMNVSTLELGDSALYLCANSFRTDNEQFFGPGTRLTVL.

There are many counts of this clonotype. The rearrangement joins TRBV12-3 or TRBV12-4 to TRBJ2-1; a possible D gene is TRBD2 (5 bases). Trimming pared 2 bases from V and 4 bases from J, leaving 12 bases between. The CDR3 has 15 residues. The CDR3 loop reads CASSLMDEGYNEQFF. In DNA, the CDR3 is TGTGCCAGCAGTTTAATGGATGAGGGTTACAATGAGCAGTTCTTC.

There are many counts of this clonotype. V usage is TRBV29-1 and J usage is TRBJ2-7; D may be TRBD2 (6 bases). This CDR3 has 14 amino acids. In germline, CDR1 is SQVTM, CDR2 ANQGSEA. V gave up 7 bases and J gave up 0 bases, with 16 bases separating them. The chain's CDR3 is CSALGGGSSYEQYF. For the CDR3, the DNA is TGCAGCGCCCTGGGGGGAGGTAGCTCCTACGAGCAGTACTTC.

As concerns this clonotype: This could be a read error, since a much larger clone is one nucleotide away. This sequence joins TRBV7-3 and TRBJ2-5; 7 bases fit TRBD1. The J call may be faulty, since TRBJ2-1 better matches the DNA end. CDR3 size: 14 residues. Germline values: CDR1 SGHTA, CDR2 FQGTGA. This CDR3 reads CASRRDRVQETQFF. CDR3 nucleotides: TGTGCCAGCAGACGCGACAGGGTTCAAGAGACCCAGTTCTTC.

This chain connects TRBV28 to TRBJ1-2; D gene ambiguous. Per the germline V gene, CDR1 is MDHEN and CDR2 is SYDVKM. The CDR3 has 12 residues. Trimming removed 7 bases from V and 8 bases from J, with 14 bases in between. CDR3 DNA sequence: TGTGCCAGCAACCCCGGGCGGAGGGGCTACACCTTC. This encodes CASNPGRRGYTF.

The gene calls are TRBV6-6 and TRBJ2-4, with 7 bases fitting TRBD1. The better agreement between TRBJ2-7 and the DNA end casts doubt on the J call. The germline CDR1 and CDR2 sequences are MNHNY and SVGAGI (reference sequence). CDR3 length equals 13 residues. The CDR3 DNA follows: TGTGCCAGCAGTAGACAGGGAAACCACGAGCAGTACTTC. This encodes CASSRQGNHEQYF.

This clonotype was observed a handful of times. This may arise from a read error, as a much more abundant clone is one base away. The chain links TRBV29-1 to TRBJ2-7, with D possibly being TRBD2 (7 bases). Germline CDR1 is SQVTM and CDR2 is ANQGSEA. The CDR3 loop spans 13 amino acids. Here the CDR3 DNA reads TGCGGAATAAGGGGGGAGGGAACCTACGAGCAGTACTTC. Translated, it gives CGIRGEGTYEQYF.

The chain links TRBV15 to TRBJ2-7; tentative D call: TRBD1 (6 bases). V was trimmed by 5 bases and J by 7 bases, leaving 27 bases between them. Germline lookup yields CDR1 LNHNV and CDR2 YYDKDF (reference sequence). CDR3 length: 17 amino acids. In DNA form, the CDR3 reads TGTGCCACCAGCGTACTAAGGGACAACTTAGCCTATAATGAGCAGTACTTC. This encodes CATSVLRDNLAYNEQYF.

Many counts were recorded for this clonotype. The gene calls are TRBV2 and TRBJ1-2; D gene ambiguous. Trimming pared 6 bases from V and 9 bases from J, leaving 17 bases between. The CDR3 loop spans 13 amino acids. The germline gives CDR1 SNHLY, CDR2 FYNNEI. CDR3 in amino acids: CASRDDGPGSYTF. In DNA, the CDR3 is TGTGCCAGCAGGGATGACGGACCTGGAAGCTACACCTTC.

This rearrangement joins TRBV20-1 to TRBJ2-3; D is ambiguous. The V gene lost 2 bases and the J gene lost 6 bases, with 9 bases spanning the gap. This CDR3 is 12 amino acids long. Germline CDR1 is DFQATT and CDR2 is SNEGSKA (reference sequence). Here the CDR3 reads CSARRPPDTQYF. As DNA, the CDR3 is TGCAGTGCTAGAAGGCCTCCCGATACGCAGTATTTT.

In this sample, this clonotype turned up a few times. The gene calls are TRBV3-1 and TRBJ2-3; D call uncertain. Germline CDR1 and CDR2: LGHDT and YNNKEL (reference sequence). The CDR3 has 15 residues. The ends were cut back, 4 bases at V and 4 bases at J, with 15 bases in the middle. CDR3 in DNA: TGTGCCAGCAGCCGTGGCGGTGGGCGAGCAGATACGCAGTATTTT. Translating it yields CASSRGGGRADTQYF.

The chain couples TRBV20-1 to TRBJ2-1; tentatively, D is TRBD2 (6 bases). The CDR3 length is 14 residues. CDR1 and CDR2 from the germline V gene are DFQATT and SNEGSKA (reference sequence). V was shortened by 5 bases and J by 5 bases, with 16 bases between the two germline ends. The CDR3 DNA follows: TGCAGTGCTGAGAGGCGACTAGGTGACAATGAGCAGTTCTTC. Its translation: CSAERRLGDNEQFF.

The chain has TRBV18 and TRBJ1-2; no firm D call. Germline CDR1 reads KGHSH; CDR2 reads LQKENI. V lost 2 bases to trimming and J lost 2 bases, with 12 bases between them. The CDR3 length is 15 residues. The CDR3 DNA reads TGTGCCAGCTCACCAATGGCGGAATCAAACTATGGCTACACCTTC. This translates into CASSPMAESNYGYTF. Complete variable domain (other parts from reference TRBV18 and TRBJ1-2): NAGVMQNPRHLVRRRGQEARLRCSPMKGHSHVYWYRQLPEEGLKFMVYLQKENIIDESGMPKERFSAEFPKEGPSILRIQQVVRGDSAAYFCASSPMAESNYGYTFGSGTRLTVV.

There are a few counts of this clonotype. V usage is TRBV4-1 and J usage is TRBJ2-2; D assignment may be TRBD1 or TRBD2 (5 bases each). The CDR3 contains 16 residues. Trimming took off 3 bases at V and 6 bases at J, with 17 bases between the two ends. From germline, CDR1 is MGHRA and CDR2 YSYEKL. The DNA of the CDR3 is TGCGCCAGCAGCCACCTGTCAAGGGACCCGGCCGGGGAGCTGTTTTTT. Protein: CASSHLSRDPAGELFF.

For this clonotype: With a much larger clone just one base away, this may be a read error. V usage is TRBV4-1 and J usage is TRBJ2-2, with D uncertain. The V and J ends lost 4 bases and 5 bases respectively, with 5 bases between them. Per germline, CDR1 MGHRA and CDR2 YSYEKL. The CDR3 contains 12 residues. The CDR3 spells CASSRRTGELFF. CDR3 in DNA: TGCGCCAGCAGCCGCAGGACCGGGGAGCTGTTTTTT.

This clonotype was seen ten or more times. This chain uses TRBV14 with TRBJ2-4; D possibly corresponds to TRBD1 (5 bases). The CDR3 loop spans 12 amino acids. Germline V gene lookup returns CDR1 SGHDN and CDR2 FVKESK. Trimming left V 4 bases short and J 10 bases short, with 11 bases between. CDR3 in DNA: TGTGCCAGCAGCCCTGGACCAGGGATTCAGTACTTC. It specifies CASSPGPGIQYF.